One and the same sample provided the 31 T cell receptor beta chains below, sequenced in a study of identical twins. Via MiXCR, TCRdb re-called the 5' RACE reads, giving one row per CDR3 protein. In the table there are more than 650,000 distinct CDR3 sequences, approximately 6.1% of which are singletons. Material for sequencing was naive T cells sorted from blood. Receptor source: a man between 18 and 35 years old in good health.

This clonotype was counted only a few times. This sequence joins TRBV6-5 and TRBJ2-5, with D possibly being TRBD2 (6 bases). CDR1 and CDR2 from the germline V gene are MNHEY and SVGAGI. This CDR3 has 16 residues. V dropped 0 bases and J dropped 2 bases, with 13 bases sitting between them. In nucleotides, the CDR3 is TGTGCCAGCAGTTACTCGATATGGAGGGGTCAAGAGACCCAGTACTTC. This encodes CASSYSIWRGQETQYF.

The chain is built from TRBV6-1 and TRBJ1-6; 7 bases match TRBD1. Germline V gene sequence: CDR1 MNHNS, CDR2 SASEGT. With 7 bases clipped from V and 13 bases from J, the junction kept 19 bases outside the gene matches. The CDR3 sequence is 16 residues long. CDR3 coding DNA: TGTGCCAGCACCCTTCCGGCGGGACAGTACCGCGAGCCCCTCCACTTT. It codes for CASTLPAGQYREPLHF.

This clonotype was recorded many times. This chain links TRBV6-6 with TRBJ2-4; 8 nucleotides agree with TRBD1. The CDR3 contains 21 residues. Germline V gene lookup returns CDR1 MNHNY and CDR2 SVGAGI (reference sequence). V lost 4 bases and J lost 0; bases outside the gene matches: 20. The CDR3 sequence: CASSSSQGGRPHEIAKNIQYF. CDR3 in DNA: TGTGCCAGCAGTTCCTCACAGGGGGGCAGACCGCATGAAATAGCCAAAAACATTCAGTACTTC.

There are a few counts of this clonotype. The chain carries TRBV24-1 and TRBJ2-1, with D perhaps TRBD1 (6 bases). CDR1 KGHDR and CDR2 SFDVKD come from the germline V gene. The CDR3 is made up of 15 amino acids. Between the trimmed V and J ends, which lost 4 bases and 6 bases, there was a span of 15 bases. This CDR3 reads CATSDRQVPSNEQFF. DNA of the CDR3: TGTGCCACCAGTGACCGACAGGTCCCCAGCAATGAGCAGTTCTTC.

This clonotype came up many times. The J gene is TRBJ2-3, the V gene TRBV12-3 or TRBV12-4; the D call may be TRBD1 or TRBD2 (5 bases each). This CDR3 contains 16 residues. V lost 5 bases and J lost 4, with 19 bases in between. CDR3 region: CASSPRARDVADTQYF. The CDR3 DNA sequence: TGTGCCAGCAGTCCTAGGGCCAGGGACGTCGCAGATACGCAGTATTTT.

The table lists this clonotype with many counts. The V and J genes are TRBV12-3 or TRBV12-4 and TRBJ2-7; no firm D call. This CDR3 has 11 amino acids. Trimming stripped 3 bases from V and 7 bases from J, with 7 bases between. CDR3 loop: CASSLGEEQYV. The CDR3 DNA reads as TGTGCCAGCAGTTTGGGTGAGGAGCAGTACGTC.

This clonotype was seen at least ten times. The V and J genes are TRBV27 and TRBJ2-1, with 11 positions matching TRBD1. The V and J ends lost 5 bases and 3 bases, in that order; junction bases with no gene match: 3. Germline assignment: CDR1 MNHEY and CDR2 SMNVEV (reference sequence). The CDR3 length is 15 residues. Here the CDR3 reads CASSTGTGGYNEQFF. CDR3 nucleotides: TGTGCCAGCAGTACCGGGACAGGGGGCTACAATGAGCAGTTCTTC.

This clonotype was counted ten times or more. The chain couples TRBV12-3 or TRBV12-4 to TRBJ2-7; D might be TRBD2 (5 bases). Trimming shortened V by 5 bases and J by 4 bases, and 9 bases separated the two germline ends. CDR3 length equals 12 residues. Here the CDR3 reads CASSQSGYEQYF. CDR3 bases: TGTGCCAGCAGTCAGAGCGGATACGAGCAGTACTTC.

J is TRBJ2-5 and V is TRBV25-1; the D call may be TRBD1 or TRBD2 (5 bases each). Germline CDR1 and CDR2: MGHDK and SYGVNS. V was shortened by 7 bases and J by 5 bases, with 14 bases between the two germline ends. The length of the CDR3 is 13 residues. The CDR3 DNA reads as TGTGCCAGCACTAAATGGGGGATGGAGACCCAGTACTTC. It yields the protein CASTKWGMETQYF.

This clonotype was picked up many times. CDR3 sequence reads: CSASLLAGVVHEQYF. CDR3 nucleotides: TGCAGTGCTAGTCTACTAGCGGGAGTCGTCCACGAGCAGTACTTC. V gene TRBV20-1 combines with J gene TRBJ2-7; TRBD2 agrees at 11 bases. CDR1 and CDR2 (germline): DFQATT, SNEGSKA (reference sequence). The length of the CDR3 is 15 residues. V shed 3 bases, J shed 5 bases, and the junction held 9 bases outside the gene matches.

In this sample, this clonotype turned up many times. This chain uses TRBV20-1 with TRBJ2-1, with D unclear. This CDR3 has 12 amino acids. In germline, CDR1 is DFQATT, CDR2 SNEGSKA (reference sequence). Trimming stripped 3 bases from V and 7 bases from J, with 10 bases between. CDR3 DNA sequence: TGCAGTGCTAGTCTTACGACGAATGAGCAGTTCTTC. As protein: CSASLTTNEQFF.

This clonotype was seen at least ten times. The chain joins TRBV12-3 or TRBV12-4 to TRBJ1-1; 10 bases map to TRBD1. The length of the CDR3 is 14 residues. J gave up 5 bases and V 5 bases, and 5 bases lay outside the gene matches. CDR3 DNA: TGTGCCAGCAGTGCGCGGACAGGGGGAACTGAAGCTTTCTTT. Its translation is CASSARTGGTEAFF.

The chain links TRBV10-3 to TRBJ2-4, with TRBD1 identical over 8 bases. Germline values: CDR1 ENHRY, CDR2 SYGVKD. The CDR3 contains 17 residues. Trimming cost V 3 bases and J 2 bases; bases outside gene matches: 9. CDR3 DNA: TGTGCCATCAGTGAAGGACAGGGATTATTTTCCAAAAACATTCAGTACTTC. This translates into CAISEGQGLFSKNIQYF.

This clonotype has more than one count but fewer than ten. The chain links TRBV28 to TRBJ2-3; D perhaps matches TRBD2 (5 bases). Germline loops: CDR1 MDHEN, CDR2 SYDVKM. CDR3 size: 12 residues. V lost 5 bases to trimming and J lost 6 bases, with 9 bases between them. CDR3 residues: CASSHRGDTQYF. The CDR3 nucleotides read TGTGCCAGCAGTCACCGAGGGGATACGCAGTATTTT.

This clonotype appeared a few times. This chain uses TRBV7-9 with TRBJ1-5, with a possible D match to TRBD1 (5 bases). The CDR3 runs 16 residues. Germline V CDR1 and CDR2: SEHNR, FQNEAQ (reference sequence). Between the trimmed V and J ends, which lost 1 base and 4 bases, there was a span of 14 bases. CDR3 coding DNA: TGTGCCAGCAGCTTAGTGGCCGGGGACGGAAATCAGCCCCAGCATTTT. Translation: CASSLVAGDGNQPQHF.

This clonotype has a count of ten or more. The rearrangement links TRBV27 to TRBJ2-4; D uncertain. CDR1 and CDR2 from the germline V gene are MNHEY and SMNVEV (reference sequence). There are 17 residues in the CDR3. Trimming pared 6 bases from V and 0 bases from J, leaving 18 bases between. The CDR3 sequence is CASSPTDEALAKNIQYF. CDR3 coding DNA: TGTGCCAGCAGCCCTACCGACGAGGCGCTAGCCAAAAACATTCAGTACTTC.

This clonotype occurred many times. J is TRBJ2-3 and V is TRBV12-3 or TRBV12-4; 8 bases fit TRBD1. The junction had 4 bases not matched to a gene; V was cut back by 5 bases and J by 3 bases. CDR3 size: 14 residues. This chain's CDR3 is CASSRTGLTDTQYF. The CDR3 DNA reads as TGTGCCAGCAGTCGGACAGGGTTAACAGATACGCAGTATTTT.

This clonotype has at least ten counts. The chain has TRBV12-3 or TRBV12-4 and TRBJ1-2; the D is unclear. The ends were cut back, 1 base at V and 4 bases at J, with 7 bases in the middle. The CDR3 runs to 13 residues. This CDR3 reads CASSLDSSYGYTF. Written as DNA, the CDR3 is TGTGCCAGCAGTTTAGACAGCTCCTATGGCTACACCTTC.

The V and J genes are TRBV7-6 and TRBJ1-1; no clear D gene. CDR1 SGHVS and CDR2 FNYEAQ come from the germline V gene. This CDR3 has 15 amino acids. V lost 0 bases, J lost 4 bases, and 12 bases lay in between. The CDR3 sequence is CASSLAARGSTEAFF. CDR3 coding DNA: TGTGCCAGCAGCTTAGCGGCTCGAGGGTCCACTGAAGCTTTCTTT.

This clonotype was picked up many times. The rearrangement links TRBV20-1 to TRBJ2-1, with no clear D. The CDR3 spans 11 residues. Germline assignment: CDR1 DFQATT and CDR2 SNEGSKA (reference sequence). Deletions cut 0 bases from V and 10 bases from J, with 7 bases between. The CDR3 sequence: CSARDSLEQFF. CDR3 bases: TGCAGTGCTAGAGATTCATTGGAGCAGTTCTTC.

This chain connects TRBV20-1 to TRBJ2-1; D is unclear. The CDR3 extends over 10 amino acids. Germline loops: CDR1 DFQATT, CDR2 SNEGSKA (reference sequence). V lost 6 bases and J 7 bases, leaving 7 bases between the germline ends. CDR3 protein: CSAFVNEQFF. For the CDR3, the DNA is TGCAGTGCCTTCGTAAATGAGCAGTTCTTC.

The rearrangement links TRBV29-1 to TRBJ2-1, with a weak D call TRBD2 (5 bases). Trimming cost V 5 bases and J 8 bases, with 10 bases left between them. Germline assignment: CDR1 SQVTM and CDR2 ANQGSEA. This CDR3 is built from 11 residues. The CDR3 nucleotides read TGCAGCGTTATTGGGGAGCATGAGCAGTTCTTC. This gives the protein CSVIGEHEQFF.

This clonotype was counted many times. The genes are TRBV5-1 and TRBJ1-3; D gene unclear. Germline V CDR1 and CDR2: SGHRS, YFSETQ. Trimming took 3 bases from V and 0 from J, leaving 4 bases between them. This CDR3 spans 13 amino acids. CDR3 coding DNA: TGCGCCAGCAGCTCGGACTCTGGAAACACCATATATTTT. Its protein is CASSSDSGNTIYF.

The chain uses TRBV5-5 and TRBJ2-3; 9 bases are a match to TRBD1. Germline values: CDR1 SGHKS, CDR2 YYEKEE (reference sequence). The CDR3 runs to 15 residues. J gave up 5 bases and V 4 bases, and 8 bases lay outside the gene matches. CDR3 DNA: TGTGCCAGCAGCACCCGACAGGGGGATAGAGATACGCAGTATTTT. Protein: CASSTRQGDRDTQYF.

This clonotype has only a few counts. The chain is built from TRBV12-3 or TRBV12-4 and TRBJ1-2; D is unresolved. V lost 5 bases to trimming and J lost 4 bases, with 8 bases between them. The CDR3 covers 12 residues. CDR3 coding DNA: TGTGCCAGCAGTGCTCCCGGCTATGGCTACACCTTC. Translated: CASSAPGYGYTF.

This clonotype was found many times. This chain joins TRBV5-1 and TRBJ2-1; D not resolved. The CDR3 spans 14 residues. The V gene lost 0 bases and the J gene lost 7 bases, with 11 bases spanning the gap. Per the germline V gene, CDR1 is SGHRS and CDR2 is YFSETQ. The CDR3 DNA sequence: TGCGCCAGCAGCTTGGATTCGTCTGGGAATGAGCAGTTCTTC. Its translation is CASSLDSSGNEQFF. Complete variable domain (other parts from reference TRBV5-1 and TRBJ2-1): KAGVTQTPRYLIKTRGQQVTLSCSPISGHRSVSWYQQTPGQGLQFLFEYFSETQRNKGNFPGRFSGRQFSNSRSEMNVSTLELGDSALYLCASSLDSSGNEQFFGPGTRLTVL.

V usage is TRBV5-1 and J usage is TRBJ1-2; the D gene is possibly TRBD1 (5 bases). V was shortened by 0 bases and J by 8 bases, with 8 bases between the two germline ends. The CDR3 totals 12 residues. CDR1 and CDR2 from the germline V gene are SGHRS and YFSETQ. CDR3 in DNA: TGCGCCAGCAGCTTGGAAGGGGCGGGCTACACCTTC. Its protein is CASSLEGAGYTF.

This clonotype has a count of ten or more. The chain is built from TRBV6-2 or TRBV6-3 and TRBJ2-7; D call uncertain. V shed 5 bases and J shed 3 bases, with 8 bases lying between them. Germline V gene data show CDR1 as MNHEY and CDR2 as SVGEGT. CDR3 size: 12 residues. The CDR3 sequence: CASSHTDYEQYF. In DNA, the CDR3 is TGTGCCAGCAGTCACACCGACTACGAGCAGTACTTC.

This chain links TRBV7-6 with TRBJ2-1; 14 nucleotides match TRBD2. V lost 4 bases, J lost 8 bases, and 19 bases stayed unmatched. This CDR3 comprises 20 residues. CDR1 SGHVS and CDR2 FNYEAQ come from the germline V gene. CDR3 region: CASSWKEGSTSGRASDEQFF. The CDR3 nucleotides are TGTGCCAGCAGCTGGAAGGAGGGCTCGACTAGCGGGAGGGCCTCCGATGAGCAGTTCTTC.

This chain links TRBV30 with TRBJ2-1, with a tentative D call TRBD1 (5 bases). The CDR3 runs to 14 residues. V lost 5 bases to trimming and J lost 2 bases, with 13 bases between them. Germline CDR1 and CDR2: GTSNPN and SVGIG (reference sequence). CDR3 residues: CAWATGPTYNEQFF. CDR3 coding DNA: TGTGCCTGGGCAACAGGACCTACCTACAATGAGCAGTTCTTC.

This clonotype was picked up many times. One end of the junction varies from germline; a read error may be responsible. CDR3: CASSLPPTDTQYF. In DNA, the CDR3 is TGTGCCAGCAGTCTGCCCCCCACAGATACGCAGTATTTT. The chain links TRBV5-1 to TRBJ2-3, with unresolved D. Germline V gene lookup returns CDR1 SGHRS and CDR2 YFSETQ. The CDR3 consists of 13 residues.